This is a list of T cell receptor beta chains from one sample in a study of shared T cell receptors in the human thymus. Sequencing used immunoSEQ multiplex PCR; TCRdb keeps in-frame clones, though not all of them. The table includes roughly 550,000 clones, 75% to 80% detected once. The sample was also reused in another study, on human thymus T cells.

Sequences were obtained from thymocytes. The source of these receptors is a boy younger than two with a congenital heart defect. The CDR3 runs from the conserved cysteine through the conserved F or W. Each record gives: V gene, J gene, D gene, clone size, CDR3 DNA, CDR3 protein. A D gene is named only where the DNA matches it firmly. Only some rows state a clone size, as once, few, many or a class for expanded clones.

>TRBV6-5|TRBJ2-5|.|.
TGTGTCGTGGGCCCAGAGACCCAGTACTTC
CVVGPETQYF
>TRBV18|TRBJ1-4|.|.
TGTGCCAGCTCACCACAGCTCGCAACTAATGAAAAACTGTTTTTT
CASSPQLATNEKLFF
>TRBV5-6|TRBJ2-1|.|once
TGTGCCAGCAGCCCCGTTCAACCCGGCAATGAGCAGTTCTTC
CASSPVQPGNEQFF
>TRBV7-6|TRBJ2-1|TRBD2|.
TGTGCCAGCAGCTTAAGGCGCGGGAGGAACAATGAGCAGTTCTTC
CASSLRRGRNNEQFF
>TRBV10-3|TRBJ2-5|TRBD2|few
TGTGCCATCAGTGCCGGGACTAGCCGACCCCAGTACTTC
CAISAGTSRPQYF
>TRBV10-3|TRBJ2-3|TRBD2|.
TGTGCCATCAGTGAGGGGGGGGTCACAGATACGCAGTATTTT
CAISEGGVTDTQYF
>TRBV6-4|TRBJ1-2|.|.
TGTGCCAGCAGTAGGACAGATGGCCACACCTTC
CASSRTDGHTF
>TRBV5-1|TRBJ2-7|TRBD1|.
TGCGCCAGCAGCATAACGACAGGGAGCTACGAGCAGTACTTC
CASSITTGSYEQYF
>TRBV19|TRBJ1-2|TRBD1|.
TGTGCCAGTAGTATAGGGGGCAGGGGGCGTCAGATCAAGAAAATCGCGGGCTACACCTTC
CASSIGGRGRQIKKIAGYTF
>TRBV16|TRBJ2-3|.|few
TGTGCCAGCAGCCAATTGACTAAGGTGACAGATACGCAGTATTTT
CASSQLTKVTDTQYF
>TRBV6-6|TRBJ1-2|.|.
TGTGCCAGCAGCCGGGAAAACTATGGCTACACCTTC
CASSRENYGYTF
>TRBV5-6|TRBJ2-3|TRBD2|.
TGTGCCAGCAGCCTCGGGACTAGCGGTACCACAGATACGCAGTATTTT
CASSLGTSGTTDTQYF
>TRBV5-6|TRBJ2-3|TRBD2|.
TGTGCCAGCAGCCGCAGCGGGAGGGCCCCCCATACGCAGTATTTT
CASSRSGRAPHTQYF
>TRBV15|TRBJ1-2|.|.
TGTGCCACCTACTGGGGGAGGGTTTTATACTATGGCTACACCTTC
CATYWGRVLYYGYTF
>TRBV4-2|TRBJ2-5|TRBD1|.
TGTGCCAGCAGCCAAGACCGGGACAGCTCTCGGTATAAAGAGACCCAGTACTTC
CASSQDRDSSRYKETQYF
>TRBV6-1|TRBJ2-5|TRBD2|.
TGTGCCAGCAGTGAAGCCGGGACTAGCGGGAGGGGCACCCAGTACTTC
CASSEAGTSGRGTQYF
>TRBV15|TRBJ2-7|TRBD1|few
TGTGCCACCAGCGGAAGGACAGGGGGGTACGAGCAGTACTTC
CATSGRTGGYEQYF
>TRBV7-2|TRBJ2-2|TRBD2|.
TGTGCCAGCAGCTTAGCGGGGGGGGCCGGGGAGCTGTTTTTT
CASSLAGGAGELFF
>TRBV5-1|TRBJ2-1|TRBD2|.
TGCGCCAGCAGCTTGGAGCTAGCGGTAACCTACAATGAGCAGTTCTTC
CASSLELAVTYNEQFF
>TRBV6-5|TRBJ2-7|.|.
TGTGCCAGCAGTTACCCCCCGGCAGGGGATAGGCACGAGCAGTACTTC
CASSYPPAGDRHEQYF
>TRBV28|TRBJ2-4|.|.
TGTGCCAGCAAGGGGGTAGCCAAAAACATTCAGTACTTC
CASKGVAKNIQYF
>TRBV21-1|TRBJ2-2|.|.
TGTGCCAGCAGCAAAGGGGGCCCAGGCACCGGGGAGCTGTTTTTT
CASSKGGPGTGELFF
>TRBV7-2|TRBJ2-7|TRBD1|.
TGTGCCAGCAGCTTAGTGGGACAGGGGGGTTTTAGATGTTACTTC
CASSLVGQGGFRCYF
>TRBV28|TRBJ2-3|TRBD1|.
TGTGCCAGCAGCGATTGTACGAGGGACAGGGGGCGTGATACGCAGTATTTT
CASSDCTRDRGRDTQYF
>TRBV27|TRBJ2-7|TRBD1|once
TGTGCCAGCAGCGCAGGGACAGGGAGTTTTCGGGAGCAGTACTTC
CASSAGTGSFREQYF
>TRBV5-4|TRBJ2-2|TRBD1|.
TGTGCCAGCAGCCCTCCGGGACAGGGGATCCCGAACACCGGGGAGCTGTTTTTT
CASSPPGQGIPNTGELFF
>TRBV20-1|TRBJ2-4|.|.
TGCAGTGCTAGAGGACCGGGGGTACTGTCGTTC
CSARGPGVLSF